Listed below are T cell receptor beta chains from one sample, sequenced in a study of shared clonotypes between healthy human individuals. Profiling relied on immunoSEQ multiplex PCR, and the TCRdb table lists in-frame clones only, not all of them. This sample has roughly 650,000 clones, with roughly 97% found just once. The specimen was naive CD4+ T cells sorted from blood. The source is a woman under 40 in good health. The CDR3 runs from the conserved cysteine through the conserved F or W. A D gene is named only where the DNA matches it firmly. Expanded clones get a size class; other rows say once, few or many, or leave the size out.

clone_size | cdr3_length | j_call | d_call | v_call | cdr3_aa | cdr3_nt
- | 15 | TRBJ1-2 | - | TRBV5-1 | CASSPLGGDLAAYTF | TGCGCCAGCAGCCCGCTTGGTGGGGACCTCGCCGCCTACACCTTC
- | 17 | TRBJ1-3 | - | TRBV7-2 | CASSTTFFGGEGNTIYF | TGTGCCAGCAGCACTACGTTTTTTGGGGGCGAGGGAAACACCATATATTTT
- | 15 | TRBJ2-7 | TRBD2 | TRBV23-1 | CASSQSGLAGDEQYF | TGCGCCAGCAGTCAATCGGGACTAGCGGGAGATGAGCAGTACTTC
- | 14 | TRBJ2-4 | TRBD2 | TRBV28 | CASTHGGSKNIQYF | TGTGCCAGCACCCATGGCGGGAGTAAAAACATTCAGTACTTC
- | 15 | TRBJ2-2 | - | TRBV5-1 | CASSGRQVNTGELFF | TGCGCCAGCAGCGGGCGGCAGGTTAACACCGGGGAGCTGTTTTTT
- | 14 | TRBJ2-7 | - | TRBV7-8 | CASSFVQGAYEQYF | TGTGCCAGCAGCTTCGTCCAGGGAGCCTACGAGCAGTACTTC
- | 15 | TRBJ1-4 | TRBD1 | TRBV28 | CASSFGTGGKEKLFF | TGTGCCAGCAGTTTCGGGACAGGTGGGAAAGAAAAACTGTTTTTT
- | 14 | TRBJ2-7 | TRBD1 | TRBV6-5 | CASSTQGAAGEQYF | TGTGCCAGCAGTACCCAGGGGGCGGCGGGCGAGCAGTACTTC
- | 16 | TRBJ1-3 | - | TRBV18 | CASSQNDGLSGNTIYF | TGTGCCAGCTCACAAAATGACGGCCTCTCTGGAAACACCATATATTTT
- | 16 | TRBJ1-1 | TRBD1 | TRBV5-1 | CASSLAGTGLNTEAFF | TGCGCCAGCAGCTTGGCCGGGACAGGGCTGAACACTGAAGCTTTCTTT
- | 16 | TRBJ2-7 | - | TRBV5-1 | CASSLAVGATPYEQYF | TGCGCCAGCAGCTTGGCCGTGGGGGCTACACCCTACGAGCAGTACTTC
- | 15 | TRBJ2-7 | TRBD2 | TRBV18 | CASSPTSGRKNEQYF | TGTGCCAGCTCACCGACTAGCGGGAGGAAAAACGAGCAGTACTTC
- | 14 | TRBJ1-5 | - | TRBV27 | CASSRTGLGQPQHF | TGTGCCAGCAGCCGCACAGGGTTAGGTCAGCCCCAGCATTTT
- | 16 | TRBJ1-2 | - | TRBV1 | CTSSQGGGRGVYGYTF | TGCACCAGCAGCCAAGGTGGGGGCCGAGGGGTCTATGGCTACACCTTC
- | 17 | TRBJ2-7 | TRBD2 | TRBV5-1 | CASSLRGLAGGPNEQYF | TGCGCCAGCAGCTTGAGAGGACTAGCGGGAGGGCCGAACGAGCAGTACTTC
- | 12 | TRBJ1-2 | - | TRBV5-4 | CASSMDLYGYTF | TGTGCCAGCAGCATGGACCTCTATGGCTACACCTTC
- | 13 | TRBJ2-7 | - | TRBV6-6 | CASNHGSGYEQYF | TGTGCCAGCAACCACGGTAGCGGCTACGAGCAGTACTTC
- | 16 | TRBJ2-1 | TRBD1 | TRBV11-3 | CASSHSGTGTSHEQFF | TGTGCCAGCAGCCACTCCGGGACAGGGACGAGCCATGAGCAGTTCTTC
- | 15 | TRBJ2-2 | - | TRBV28 | CASSLAGSNTGELFF | TGTGCCAGCAGTTTAGCGGGTTCGAACACCGGGGAGCTGTTTTTT
- | 13 | TRBJ1-5 | - | TRBV6-5 | CASRGGNNQPQHF | TGTGCCAGCAGAGGGGGGAACAATCAGCCCCAGCATTTT
- | 13 | TRBJ2-7 | - | TRBV13 | CASSLLGIYEQYF | TGTGCCAGCAGCTTATTGGGGATATACGAGCAGTACTTC
- | 13 | TRBJ1-1 | - | TRBV19 | CASSSVSNTEAFF | TGTGCCAGTAGCTCGGTCTCTAACACTGAAGCTTTCTTT
- | 11 | TRBJ1-4 | - | TRBV6-5 | CASSTQGQLFF | TGTGCCAGCAGTACTCAGGGGCAACTGTTTTTT
- | 19 | TRBJ1-4 | - | TRBV4-1 | CASSQIGRGLGGFGEKLFF | TGCGCCAGCAGCCAGATAGGCCGTGGATTGGGGGGCTTCGGTGAAAAACTGTTTTTT
- | 12 | TRBJ1-1 | - | TRBV19 | CASSIAGTEAFF | TGTGCCAGTAGTATAGCGGGCACTGAAGCTTTCTTT
- | 14 | TRBJ1-2 | TRBD1 | TRBV6-5 | CASSYSGDRHGYTF | TGTGCCAGCAGTTACTCGGGGGACAGGCATGGCTACACCTTC
- | 18 | TRBJ2-3 | TRBD2 | TRBV28 | CVSSLRASGSLRTDTQYF | TGTGTCAGCAGTTTGAGGGCTAGCGGGAGCCTACGCACAGATACGCAGTATTTT
- | 17 | TRBJ2-2 | TRBD2 | TRBV10-1 | CASSAYREGEGTGELFF | TGCGCCAGCAGTGCTTACCGGGAGGGCGAAGGCACCGGGGAGCTGTTTTTT
- | 19 | TRBJ2-1 | TRBD2 | TRBV19 | CASSIKVSYLGLANYEQFF | TGTGCCAGTAGTATTAAAGTATCTTATTTGGGACTAGCCAACTATGAGCAGTTCTTC
- | 15 | TRBJ1-5 | TRBD1 | TRBV7-8 | CASSSDRATWQPQHF | TGTGCCAGCAGCTCGGACAGGGCCACGTGGCAGCCCCAGCATTTT
once | 18 | TRBJ2-1 | TRBD1 | TRBV7-3 | CASSLYGGTGKKGGEQFF | TGTGCCAGCAGCCTCTATGGCGGGACAGGGAAGAAAGGCGGTGAGCAGTTCTTC
- | 19 | TRBJ2-7 | - | TRBV12-1 | CASSSGGGLAGGYAYEQYF | TGTGCCAGCAGCTCCGGGGGAGGACTAGCGGGAGGCTACGCCTACGAGCAGTACTTC
- | 15 | TRBJ2-2 | - | TRBV28 | CASRPRYRHTGELFF | TGTGCCAGCAGGCCGCGTTACAGACACACCGGGGAGCTGTTTTTT
- | 15 | TRBJ2-7 | TRBD1 | TRBV2 | CASRADRPNSYEQYF | TGTGCCAGCAGAGCGGACAGGCCGAACTCCTACGAGCAGTACTTC
- | 15 | TRBJ2-3 | - | TRBV6-5 | CASSTPGADADTQYF | TGTGCCAGCAGTACCCCAGGTGCGGACGCAGATACGCAGTATTTT
- | 15 | TRBJ1-2 | TRBD1 | TRBV5-4 | CASSSGTGFNYGYTF | TGTGCCAGCAGCTCCGGGACAGGGTTTAACTATGGCTACACCTTC
- | 15 | TRBJ2-2 | - | TRBV5-1 | CASSLIGMGNGELFF | TGCGCCAGCAGCTTGATCGGCATGGGGAACGGGGAGCTGTTTTTT
once | 14 | TRBJ2-7 | TRBD1 | TRBV2 | CASKGQGKNYEQYF | TGTGCCAGCAAGGGACAGGGGAAAAACTACGAGCAGTACTTC
- | 12 | TRBJ1-3 | - | TRBV29-1 | CSTRGSGNTIYF | TGCAGCACCCGGGGTTCTGGAAACACCATATATTTT
- | 13 | TRBJ1-1 | TRBD1 | TRBV6-5 | CASRQGQGREAFF | TGTGCCAGCAGGCAGGGACAGGGACGTGAAGCTTTCTTT
- | 15 | TRBJ2-5 | TRBD2 | TRBV5-4 | CASIVLAGGSETQYF | TGTGCCAGCATCGTTCTAGCGGGAGGATCGGAGACCCAGTACTTC
- | 18 | TRBJ2-3 | - | TRBV2 | CASSEYGAVGALTDTQYF | TGTGCCAGCAGTGAATACGGGGCGGTCGGCGCTCTAACAGATACGCAGTATTTT
- | 13 | TRBJ1-1 | - | TRBV28 | CASIGGGGGAAFF | TGTGCCAGCATCGGGGGTGGGGGTGGCGCTGCTTTCTTT
- | 16 | TRBJ1-2 | TRBD1 | TRBV11-1 | CASSSLTGRLDYGYTF | TGTGCCAGCAGCAGCCTGACAGGGCGCCTCGACTATGGCTACACCTTC
once | 14 | TRBJ2-7 | - | TRBV28 | CASSLVGAAYEQYF | TGTGCCAGCAGTTTAGTGGGCGCCGCCTACGAGCAGTACTTC